Presented here are 15 T cell receptor beta chains from one specimen sequenced in a study of cytomegalovirus exposure and HLA in healthy donors. It was with 60 Vbeta and 13 Jbeta primers that the PCR ran. Clones were sequenced by immunoSEQ multiplex PCR, and TCRdb holds only the in-frame ones, with some missing. Here the sample table reports 85,000 to 110,000 clones. The sequenced sample was PBMCs. The receptors were sampled from a man in his forties or fifties in good health and CMV-seronegative.

The chain links TRBV19 to TRBJ2-7; TRBD2 might be the D (7 bases). This CDR3 spans 15 amino acids. Germline CDR1 reads LNHDA; CDR2 reads SQIVND (reference sequence). The germline V and J ends were trimmed by 6 bases and 6 bases, with 21 bases remaining between them. CDR3 sequence: CASRAGHTILVEQYF. DNA of the CDR3: TGTGCCAGTAGAGCGGGACACACTATCCTAGTCGAGCAGTACTTC.

This chain uses TRBV12-5 with TRBJ2-1; 11 nucleotides match TRBD2. Trimming took 1 base from V and 8 from J; bases not matched to a gene: 4. The CDR3 runs to 15 residues. Germline V lookup: CDR1 LGHNT, CDR2 FRNRAP. DNA for the CDR3: TGTGCTAGTGGTTTGGGGACTAGCGGGCCCCATGAGCAGTTCTTC. Translation gives CASGLGTSGPHEQFF.

The rearrangement joins TRBV10-3 to TRBJ1-2, with TRBD1 matching over 8 bases. Germline CDR1 is ENHRY and CDR2 is SYGVKD. The CDR3 covers 17 residues. J gave up 5 bases and V 2 bases, and 13 bases lay outside the gene matches. The CDR3 reads CAISEKSGQVVSYGYTF. As DNA, the CDR3 is TGTGCCATCAGTGAGAAGTCGGGACAGGTCGTAAGTTATGGCTACACCTTC.

The chain is built from TRBV7-2 and TRBJ2-7; 10 bases line up with TRBD1. Germline V gene data show CDR1 as SGHTA and CDR2 as FQGNSA. The CDR3 is made up of 15 amino acids. The ends lost 8 bases at V and 2 bases at J; junction bases unmatched: 9. This CDR3 reads CASLNPGTGAYEQYF. The CDR3 DNA reads TGTGCCAGCCTTAACCCCGGGACAGGGGCCTACGAGCAGTACTTC.

The V and J genes are TRBV10-3 and TRBJ2-7; 11 bases are a match to TRBD1. This CDR3 has 13 amino acids. Trimming cost V 11 bases and J 6 bases; bases outside gene matches: 9. From germline, CDR1 is ENHRY and CDR2 SYGVKD. The CDR3 spells CASRRGTGGEQYF. Written as DNA, the CDR3 is TGTGCCTCGAGAAGGGGGACAGGGGGCGAGCAGTACTTC.

The CDR3 is CASSLVGSGREQYF. The CDR3 bases are TGTGCCAGCAGCCTCGTCGGTTCTGGGCGTGAGCAGTACTTC. The chain recombines TRBV5-4 with TRBJ2-7; no clear D gene. Germline lookup yields CDR1 SGHNT and CDR2 YYREEE (reference sequence). This CDR3 contains 14 residues. V lost 4 bases, J lost 7 bases, and 18 bases lay in between.

This rearrangement joins TRBV30 to TRBJ1-6; no firm D call. Germline CDR1 is GTSNPN and CDR2 is SVGIG (reference sequence). CDR3 length equals 15 residues. V shed 4 bases and J shed 0 bases, with 10 bases lying between them. The CDR3 region has the DNA TGTGCCTGGACTTACGTTAGCTCCTATAATTCACCCCTCCACTTT. The encoded protein is CAWTYVSSYNSPLHF.

The chain carries TRBV10-3 and TRBJ1-1; D ambiguous. The CDR3 has 12 residues. The germline V gene has CDR1 ENHRY and CDR2 SYGVKD. With 3 bases removed from V and 11 bases from J, the gap between germline ends came to 13 bases. CDR3 region: CAISDSQLRAFF. The DNA for the CDR3 is TGTGCCATCAGTGACTCCCAGCTGAGGGCTTTCTTT.

The chain employs TRBV27 and TRBJ1-4; tentative D call: TRBD1 (5 bases). Deletions cut 7 bases from V and 8 bases from J, with 20 bases between. Germline CDR1 MNHEY, CDR2 SMNVEV (reference sequence). The CDR3 has 15 amino acids. The chain's CDR3 is CASTRLGGSNEKLFF. In DNA form, the CDR3 reads TGTGCCAGCACCCGCCTGGGGGGGAGCAACGAAAAACTGTTTTTT.

The V and J genes are TRBV10-3 and TRBJ2-5; 7 bases are shared with TRBD1. Per germline, CDR1 ENHRY and CDR2 SYGVKD. J was trimmed by 5 bases and V by 2 bases; bases with no gene match: 11. The CDR3 sequence is 16 residues long. CDR3 sequence: CAISEPPGGERETQYF. The CDR3, as DNA: TGTGCCATCAGTGAGCCCCCAGGGGGAGAAAGGGAGACCCAGTACTTC.

This rearrangement joins TRBV27 to TRBJ2-7; 9 bases fit TRBD1. The germline gives CDR1 MNHEY, CDR2 SMNVEV (reference sequence). The junction had 10 bases not matched to a gene; V was cut back by 3 bases and J by 10 bases. The CDR3 runs 14 residues. The CDR3 sequence: CASSFRGTGMNQYF. CDR3 coding DNA: TGTGCCAGCAGTTTTCGAGGGACAGGGATGAATCAGTACTTC.

The chain links TRBV2 to TRBJ1-2, with D tentatively TRBD1 (5 bases). CDR1 is SNHLY, CDR2 FYNNEI, per germline. There are 15 residues in the CDR3. Trimming cost V 1 base and J 1 base, with 10 bases left between them. Here the CDR3 DNA reads TGTGCCAGCAGTGAAGTAGGAGGGGTTAACTATGGCTACACCTTC. Amino acid sequence: CASSEVGGVNYGYTF.

The CDR3: CASRFSAGYQETQYF. The DNA for the CDR3 is TGTGCCAGCCGTTTCAGTGCGGGCTACCAAGAGACCCAGTACTTC. V usage is TRBV7-2 and J usage is TRBJ2-5, with D perhaps TRBD2 (5 bases). Germline loops: CDR1 SGHTA, CDR2 FQGNSA. This CDR3 is built from 15 residues. V gave up 8 bases and J gave up 0 bases, with 16 bases separating them.

The chain links TRBV5-1 to TRBJ1-3; 9 nucleotides match TRBD1. V trimming: 2 bases; J trimming: 2 bases; junction bases outside the gene matches: 5. Germline V CDR1 and CDR2: SGHRS, YFSETQ. The CDR3 contains 16 residues. The CDR3 nucleotides are TGCGCCAGCAGCTTAACAGGGGGCTTGGCTGGAAACACCATATATTTT. This translates into CASSLTGGLAGNTIYF.

This CDR3 is CASSLAGPSTDTQYF. The DNA for the CDR3 is TGTGCCAGCAGTCTAGCGGGCCCGAGCACAGATACGCAGTATTTT. The chain links TRBV5-4 to TRBJ2-3; 8 bases match TRBD2. J was trimmed by 0 bases and V by 5 bases; bases with no gene match: 5. CDR1 and CDR2 (germline): SGHNT, YYREEE (reference sequence). The CDR3 contains 15 residues.